These T cell receptor beta chains were read from a single sample in a study of STAT3 mutations in large granular lymphocyte leukemia. The table came from immunoSEQ multiplex PCR; TCRdb's copy has only in-frame clones and leaves some out. The table shows 17,000 or so clones, with over 80% occurring only once. Source material: peripheral blood mononuclear cells. The origin of the receptors is a man in his sixties with T-cell large granular lymphocyte leukemia. Some clones in this sample may be carry-over from other donors' samples. CDR3s leave out the opening cysteine and the closing phenylalanine or tryptophan. The size entry is marked missing in some rows and otherwise reads once, few, many or a size class.

v_call	clone_size	j_call	cdr3_aa
TRBV6-6	.	TRBJ2-7	ASSPHDRAPYEQY
TRBV7-9	.	TRBJ1-2	ASSQGQNNYGYT
TRBV27	.	TRBJ2-7	ASSYTTGYYEQY
TRBV5-1	few	TRBJ2-3	ASSPPDSPSTDTQY
TRBV2	.	TRBJ2-7	ASSAGTGAYEQY
TRBV28	.	TRBJ1-5	ASSPGRGGPNQPQH
TRBV5-1	.	TRBJ1-4	ASSLGRVSEKLF
TRBV18	once	TRBJ2-7	ASSLTSALPSYEQY
TRBV7-9	.	TRBJ1-3	ASSLEDSAGNTIY
TRBV29-1	.	TRBJ2-1	SILRDFEQF
TRBV7-9	.	TRBJ2-7	ASSFGTSNYEQY
TRBV4-3	.	TRBJ2-7	ASSQDSSSEQY
TRBV5-1	.	TRBJ2-7	ASSARWDGVSYEQY
TRBV7-8	.	TRBJ1-5	ASSLGRGHLVNQPQH
TRBV28	few	TRBJ1-2	ASRTPGEFGYT
TRBV2	.	TRBJ1-2	ASSGLGTLYGYT
TRBV5-1	.	TRBJ2-7	ASSLELAGYEQY
TRBV4-3	.	TRBJ2-7	ASSQNLAGGVYEQY
TRBV7-2	once	TRBJ2-4	ASSSHPGQGGNIQY
TRBV19	.	TRBJ1-4	ASSIGASVF
TRBV4-2	.	TRBJ2-7	ASSLFEVGEQY
TRBV28	.	TRBJ1-2	ATITGSGYT
TRBV6-6	.	TRBJ2-7	ATLGQESYEQY
TRBV19	.	TRBJ2-7	ASSILSGSSYEQY
TRBV9	once	TRBJ1-1	ASSANSGITEAF
TRBV28	.	TRBJ1-2	ASSLGVGGYT
TRBV28	.	TRBJ1-2	ASSSLGQGARANYGYT
TRBV7-2	.	TRBJ1-3	ASSPDRASGNTIY
TRBV27	few	TRBJ2-3	ASSPRESTDTQY
TRBV6-5	.	TRBJ1-2	ASSWTLNYGYT
TRBV6-5	.	TRBJ2-3	ASSYMIADTQY
TRBV4-1	few	TRBJ1-1	ASSTHRVSWTEAF
TRBV5-5	.	TRBJ2-1	ASSPGSSYNEQF